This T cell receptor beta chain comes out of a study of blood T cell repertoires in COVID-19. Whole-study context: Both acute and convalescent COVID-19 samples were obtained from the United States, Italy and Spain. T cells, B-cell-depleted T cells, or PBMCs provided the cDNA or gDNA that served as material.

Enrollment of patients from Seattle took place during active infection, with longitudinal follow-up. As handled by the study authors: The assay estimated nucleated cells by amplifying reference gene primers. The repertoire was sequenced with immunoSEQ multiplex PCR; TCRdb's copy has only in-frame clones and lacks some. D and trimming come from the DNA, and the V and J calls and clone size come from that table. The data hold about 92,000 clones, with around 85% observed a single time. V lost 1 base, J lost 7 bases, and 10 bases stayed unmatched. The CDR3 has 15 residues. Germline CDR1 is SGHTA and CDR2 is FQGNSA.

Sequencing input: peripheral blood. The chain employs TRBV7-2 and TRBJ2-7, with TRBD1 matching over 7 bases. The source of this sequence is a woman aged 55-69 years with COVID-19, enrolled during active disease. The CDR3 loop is CASSLDGRGHREQYF. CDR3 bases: TGTGCCAGCAGCTTAGATGGTAGGGGGCATCGGGAGCAGTACTTC.